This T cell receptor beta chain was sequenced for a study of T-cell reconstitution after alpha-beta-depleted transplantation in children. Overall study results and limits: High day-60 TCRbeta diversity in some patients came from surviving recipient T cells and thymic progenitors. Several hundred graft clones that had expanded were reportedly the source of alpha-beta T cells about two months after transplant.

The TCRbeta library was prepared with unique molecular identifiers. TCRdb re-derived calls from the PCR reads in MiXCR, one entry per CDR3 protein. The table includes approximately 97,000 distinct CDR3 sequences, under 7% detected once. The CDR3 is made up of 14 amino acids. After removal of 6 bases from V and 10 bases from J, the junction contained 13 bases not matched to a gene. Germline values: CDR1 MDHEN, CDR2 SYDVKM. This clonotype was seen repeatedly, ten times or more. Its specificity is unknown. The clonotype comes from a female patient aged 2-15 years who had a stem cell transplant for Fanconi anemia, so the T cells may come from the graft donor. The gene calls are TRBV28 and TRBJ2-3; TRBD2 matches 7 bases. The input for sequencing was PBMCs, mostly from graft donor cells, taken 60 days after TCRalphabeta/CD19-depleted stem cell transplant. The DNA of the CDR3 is TGTGCCAGCAGAAACAGCGGGGACCTAGGGGCGCAGTATTTT. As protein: CASRNSGDLGAQYF.